A selection of T cell receptor beta chains follows, all from one sample in a study of T cell responses to AZD1222 COVID-19 vaccine. Clones were sequenced by immunoSEQ multiplex PCR, and TCRdb holds only the in-frame ones, with some missing. The sample lists over 120,000 clones, 86% seen once, with over 4.5% in the top ten. Here the sequenced sample was peripheral blood, taken 28 days after the second AZD1222 dose. These receptors originate from an adult who received the AZD1222 COVID-19 vaccine. CDR3s include the opening cysteine and the closing phenylalanine or tryptophan. The D gene is left open where the match is weak. Expanded clones get a size class; other rows say once, few or many, or leave the size out.

d_call	v_call	j_call	clone_size	cdr3_aa	cdr3_nt
.	TRBV3-1/TRBV3-2	TRBJ2-7	.	CASSQGGEQYF	TGTGCCAGCAGCCAAGGGGGCGAGCAGTACTTC
.	TRBV27	TRBJ1-1	.	CASSAEQNTEAFF	TGTGCCAGCAGTGCAGAGCAGAACACTGAAGCTTTCTTT
.	TRBV28	TRBJ2-5	once	CASHSSGTPQETQYF	TGTGCCAGCCATTCCTCCGGGACCCCGCAAGAGACCCAGTACTTC
.	TRBV7-8	TRBJ1-1	.	CASSPTRNTEAFF	TGTGCCAGCAGCCCTACACGAAACACTGAAGCTTTCTTT
TRBD1	TRBV7-9	TRBJ1-5	.	CASSYGQGGSQPQHF	TGTGCCAGCAGCTACGGACAGGGCGGGAGTCAGCCCCAGCATTTT
TRBD1	TRBV2	TRBJ1-5	.	CASIRGLNQPQHF	TGTGCCAGCATCAGGGGGCTCAATCAGCCCCAGCATTTT
TRBD1	TRBV5-4	TRBJ1-2	.	CASSGGTVTNYGYTF	TGTGCCAGCAGCGGGGGGACAGTAACTAACTATGGCTACACCTTC
.	TRBV7-8	TRBJ1-6	.	CASARVADSPLHF	TGTGCCAGCGCCCGGGTAGCCGATTCACCCCTCCACTTT
.	TRBV7-9	TRBJ2-7	.	CASSSRDHGPYEQYF	TGTGCCAGCAGCTCCAGGGACCACGGACCCTACGAGCAGTACTTC
.	TRBV20-1	TRBJ2-4	.	CSASRGNIQYF	TGCAGTGCTAGCAGGGGAAACATTCAGTACTTC
.	TRBV3-1/TRBV3-2	TRBJ1-3	.	CASSPTGGSGNTIYF	TGTGCCAGCAGCCCGACGGGGGGGTCTGGAAACACCATATATTTT
TRBD1	TRBV6-4	TRBJ1-2	.	CASSDAPRQGRWDYGYTF	TGTGCCAGCAGTGACGCACCCAGACAGGGGCGGTGGGACTATGGCTACACCTTC
.	TRBV27	TRBJ2-1	.	CASSLRDNSYNEQFF	TGTGCCAGCAGTCTTCGGGACAACTCCTACAATGAGCAGTTCTTC
.	TRBV2	TRBJ1-1	.	CASSPLTANTEAFF	TGTGCCAGCAGCCCCCTTACAGCGAACACTGAAGCTTTCTTT
.	TRBV5-5	TRBJ1-4	.	CASTSWAEKVPTNEKLFF	TGTGCCAGCACCTCTTGGGCAGAGAAGGTGCCAACTAATGAAAAACTGTTTTTT
TRBD2	TRBV27	TRBJ2-2	.	CASSLVGGGAAGELFF	TGTGCCAGCAGTTTAGTTGGCGGGGGGGCCGCCGGGGAGCTGTTTTTT
TRBD1	TRBV5-6	TRBJ1-5	.	CASSLGTGRAQPQHF	TGTGCCAGCAGCTTGGGGACAGGGAGGGCCCAGCCCCAGCATTTT
.	TRBV30	TRBJ1-1	.	CAWSDGVNTEAFF	TGTGCCTGGAGTGACGGGGTGAACACTGAAGCTTTCTTT
TRBD1	TRBV12-3/TRBV12-4	TRBJ1-3	.	CASRPGTGSTIYF	TGTGCCAGCAGGCCCGGGACAGGGAGCACCATATATTTT
TRBD1	TRBV5-4	TRBJ2-7	.	CASSFRGTYEQYF	TGTGCCAGCAGCTTCAGGGGGACCTACGAGCAGTACTTC
.	TRBV6-1	TRBJ1-5	.	CASSATLGGTANQPQHF	TGTGCCAGCAGTGCAACACTGGGGGGGACGGCCAATCAGCCCCAGCATTTT
.	TRBV15	TRBJ1-4	.	CATSSHGINEKLFF	TGTGCCACCAGCAGCCACGGGATCAATGAAAAACTGTTTTTT
TRBD2	TRBV15	TRBJ2-1	.	CATSRGVQGSEQFF	TGTGCCACCAGTCGGGGGGTACAAGGGAGTGAGCAGTTCTTC